This T cell receptor beta chain originates from a study of T cell responses to AZD1222 COVID-19 vaccine. Study background: Analyses pooled second doses at about 4 or about 12 weeks. Overall study results and limits: White British donors predominated, females outnumbered males, and clonal diversity was possibly underestimated. Among vaccine-associated CD4 TCRs, coverage spanned spike, with dominance at 160-218 and 743-854. Among AZD1222 vaccinees, only five or six were seropositive at baseline.

Note on this clone: Antigen unknown.

Germline V gene lookup returns CDR1 LGHDT and CDR2 YNNKEL (reference sequence). V lost 0 bases and J lost 0, with 11 bases in between. The CDR3 has 16 amino acids. Method: immunoSEQ multiplex PCR; TCRdb's copy keeps in-frame clones and lacks some. Here the sample spans around 170,000 clones, approximately 91% being singletons. The sequencing used peripheral blood, collected on day 0 of AZD1222 vaccination. The rearrangement links TRBV3-1 (or the pseudogene TRBV3-2) to TRBJ1-1; no firm D call. The receptor was derived from an adult in good health. CDR3: CASSQDLDKMNTEAFF. As DNA, the CDR3 is TGTGCCAGCAGCCAAGACCTTGACAAGATGAACACTGAAGCTTTCTTT.